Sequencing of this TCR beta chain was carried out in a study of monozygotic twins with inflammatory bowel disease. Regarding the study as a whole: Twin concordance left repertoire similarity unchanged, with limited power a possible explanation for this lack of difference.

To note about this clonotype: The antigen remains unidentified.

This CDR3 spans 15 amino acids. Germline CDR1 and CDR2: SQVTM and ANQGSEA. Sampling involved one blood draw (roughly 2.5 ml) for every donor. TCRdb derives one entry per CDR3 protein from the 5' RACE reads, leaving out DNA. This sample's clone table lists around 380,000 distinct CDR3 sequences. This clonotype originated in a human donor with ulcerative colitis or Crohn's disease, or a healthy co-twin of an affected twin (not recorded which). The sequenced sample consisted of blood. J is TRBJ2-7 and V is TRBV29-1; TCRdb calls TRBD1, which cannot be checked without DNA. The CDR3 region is CSVEGGQGALDEQYF.